A selection of T cell receptor beta chains follows, all from one sample in a study of vaccination effects on CD4 cells after COVID-19. Antigens for these TCRs are unknown. Repertoires were generated with immunoSEQ multiplex PCR, while TCRdb's copy carries only in-frame clones and drops some. The sample has 50,000 to 65,000 clones, 75% to 90% seen once; the top ten hold 2% to 3%. The material sequenced was CD4+ T cells from PBMCs cultured with HCoV-229E spike peptides, taken before COVID-19 vaccination. These receptor sequences come from a human donor who received a COVID-19 vaccine. Both conserved end residues are part of each CDR3. Each record gives: D gene, J gene, V gene, clone size, CDR3 protein, CDR3 DNA. A D gene is named only where the DNA matches it firmly. The listing skips clone size in some rows; elsewhere it reads once, few, many or a size class.

>NA|TRBJ2-1|TRBV2|NA
CASSEGGSYNEQFF
TGTGCCAGCAGTGAAGGGGGCTCCTACAATGAGCAGTTCTTC
>NA|TRBJ2-2|TRBV24-1|once
CATSVEGVLNTGELFF
TGTGCCACCAGTGTGGAGGGGGTGCTGAACACCGGGGAGCTGTTTTTT
>TRBD1|TRBJ2-3|TRBV4-1|NA
CASSQSPDRDTDTQYF
TGCGCCAGCAGCCAAAGCCCGGACAGGGACACAGATACGCAGTATTTT
>NA|TRBJ2-4|TRBV7-9|once
CASSSPSGGGAVGNIQYF
TGTGCCAGCAGCTCCCCAAGCGGAGGGGGGGCGGTGGGAAACATTCAGTACTTC
>TRBD1|TRBJ2-3|TRBV19|NA
CASRRTGEGDTQYF
TGTGCCAGTAGGAGGACAGGGGAGGGGGATACGCAGTATTTT
>NA|TRBJ2-5|TRBV5-1|NA
CASSSQETQYF
TGCGCCAGCAGCTCCCAAGAGACCCAGTACTTC
>NA|TRBJ1-4|TRBV29-1|NA
CSVRQGGEKLFF
TGCAGCGTACGGCAGGGAGGGGAAAAACTGTTTTTT
>NA|TRBJ1-3|TRBV7-4|NA
CAIVSYSGNTIYF
TGTGCCATAGTTAGCTACTCTGGAAACACCATATATTTT
>NA|TRBJ2-2|TRBV30|NA
CAWTRGSNTGELFF
TGTGCCTGGACGAGGGGGTCGAACACCGGGGAGCTGTTTTTT
>TRBD1|TRBJ1-1|TRBV5-1|NA
CASSYLQGEGTEAFF
TGCGCCAGCAGCTATTTACAGGGGGAAGGAACTGAAGCTTTCTTT
>NA|TRBJ1-3|TRBV6-6|NA
CASTPGGVPGNTIYF
TGTGCCAGCACCCCGGGGGGGGTCCCTGGAAACACCATATATTTT
>NA|TRBJ1-2|TRBV27|NA
CASRRDGIYGYTF
TGTGCCAGCAGACGCGACGGGATCTATGGCTACACCTTC
>NA|TRBJ1-4|TRBV28|NA
CAIPGPDGEKLFF
TGTGCCATCCCGGGGCCCGATGGGGAAAAACTGTTTTTT
>TRBD1|TRBJ2-6|TRBV5-1|NA
CASSLWGAGGSSGANVLTF
TGCGCCAGCAGCTTGTGGGGCGCAGGGGGTAGCTCTGGGGCCAACGTCCTGACTTTC
>NA|TRBJ1-5|TRBV6-5|NA
CASSPGGAPNQPQHF
TGTGCCAGCAGCCCCGGTGGGGCCCCCAATCAGCCCCAGCATTTT
>NA|TRBJ2-1|TRBV24-1|NA
CATSDPVAHNEQFF
TGTGCCACCAGTGACCCCGTGGCTCACAATGAGCAGTTCTTC
>TRBD2|TRBJ2-1|TRBV28|NA
CASSFGGGGLNEQFF
TGTGCCAGCAGTTTTGGCGGGGGGGGGCTCAATGAGCAGTTCTTC
>NA|TRBJ1-4|TRBV18|NA
CASSPVGRNEKLFF
TGTGCCAGCTCACCAGTGGGGAGAAATGAAAAACTGTTTTTT